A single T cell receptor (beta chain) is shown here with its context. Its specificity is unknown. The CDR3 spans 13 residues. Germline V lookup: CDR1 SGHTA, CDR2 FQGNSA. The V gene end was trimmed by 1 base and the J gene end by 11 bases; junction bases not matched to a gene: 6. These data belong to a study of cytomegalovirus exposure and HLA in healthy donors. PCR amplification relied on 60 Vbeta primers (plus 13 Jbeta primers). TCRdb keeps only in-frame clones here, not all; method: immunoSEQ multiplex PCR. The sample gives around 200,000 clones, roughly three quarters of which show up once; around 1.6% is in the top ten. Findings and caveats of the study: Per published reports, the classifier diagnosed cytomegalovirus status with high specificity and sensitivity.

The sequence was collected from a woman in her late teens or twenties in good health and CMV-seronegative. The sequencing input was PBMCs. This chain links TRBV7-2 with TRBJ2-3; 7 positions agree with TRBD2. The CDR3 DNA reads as TGTGCCAGCAGCTTAGTCGGGGGGAAGGAGCAGTATTTT. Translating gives CASSLVGGKEQYF.